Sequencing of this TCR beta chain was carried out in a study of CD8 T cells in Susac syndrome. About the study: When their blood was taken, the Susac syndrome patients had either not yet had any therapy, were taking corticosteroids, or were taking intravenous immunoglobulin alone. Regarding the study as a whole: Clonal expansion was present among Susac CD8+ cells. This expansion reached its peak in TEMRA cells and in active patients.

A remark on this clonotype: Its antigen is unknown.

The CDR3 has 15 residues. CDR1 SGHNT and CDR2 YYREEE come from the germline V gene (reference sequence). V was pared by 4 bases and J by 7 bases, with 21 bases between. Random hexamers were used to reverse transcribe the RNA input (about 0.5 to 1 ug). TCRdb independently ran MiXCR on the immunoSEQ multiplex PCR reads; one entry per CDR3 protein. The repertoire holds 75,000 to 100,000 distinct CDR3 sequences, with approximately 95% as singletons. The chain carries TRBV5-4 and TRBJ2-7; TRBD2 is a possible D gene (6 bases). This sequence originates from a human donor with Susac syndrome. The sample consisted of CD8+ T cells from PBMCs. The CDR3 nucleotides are TGTGCCAGCAGCCTCGGGACTGCCGTCGCGGGGGAGCAGTACTTC. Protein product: CASSLGTAVAGEQYF.